The source of this T cell receptor (beta chain) is a study of CD8 T cells in ankylosing spondylitis. Whole-study results and caveats: Researchers report that disease-linked clones proved CD8+ and relatively rare in peripheral blood. Characteristic, it appeared, of ankylosing spondylitis blood was a TCR beta motif of roughly eight highly homologous variants.

Each CDR3 protein gets one entry after TCRdb re-called the 5' RACE reads with MiXCR. The sample includes more than 600,000 distinct CDR3 sequences, over 15% of them seen just once. CDR3 size: 15 residues. The germline gives CDR1 MGHRA, CDR2 YSYEKL. V lost 0 bases and J 11 bases, leaving 19 bases between the germline ends. Notes on this clonotype: Its antigen remains unidentified.

The material sequenced was blood, either unsorted or a sorted T cell fraction (not recorded which). The chain combines TRBV4-1 with TRBJ1-1; D is ambiguous. This receptor was identified in a male donor with ankylosing spondylitis. CDR3 sequence reads: CASSQDWSGLMAAFF. The CDR3 nucleotides are TGCGCCAGCAGCCAAGATTGGAGCGGTCTGATGGCGGCTTTCTTT.